This T cell receptor (beta chain) is drawn from a study of T cell responses to AZD1222 COVID-19 vaccine (dated by TCRdb to 2020 to 2023). As for the study more broadly: AZD1222 recipients given second doses at about 4 weeks or at about 12 weeks were pooled, since spike-specific TCR depth and breadth were not found to differ between the two schedules. TCR sequencing was performed for 230 to 250 trial participants, of whom roughly 200 were given two doses of AZD1222 and some 25 were given two doses of MenACWY control vaccine. Trial participants were enrolled by age into subgroups of 18-55, 56-69 and 70-plus years, and around 140, 26 and 57 TCR-sequenced participants, respectively, were included in these subgroups.

The meaning of the sample's time point label: baseline before first vaccination. Vaccinee samples came from UK trials COV001 and COV002, including a single-blind randomized controlled phase 2/3 trial of AZD1222 (ChAdOx1 nCoV-19) in healthy adults. For TCRbeta chain sequencing, PBMC samples from trial participants were taken at day 0 and at day 28 after the second dose. From its cysteine to its phenylalanine, the CDR3 spans 17 amino acids. Only the CDR3 part of the read is kept: 51 bases, read in frame from the first base. CDR1 and CDR2 are read off the germline V gene (reference sequence) as LNHDA and SQIVND. V lost 5 bases and J lost 0 bases; the stretch between them is 17 bases long. The CDR3 regions of human TCRbeta chains were analyzed by immunosequencing. As for how the authors treated the data: TCRs in the repertoires were matched against a reference library of SARS-CoV-2-specific TCRs that had been generated with the MIRA antigen-specificity platform. Breadth was defined as the fraction of unique TCRs that were SARS-CoV-2-associated. Depth was defined as the fraction of total T cells that were SARS-CoV-2-associated. Using the MIRA data, each spike-specific TCR was mapped to the spike region that the TCR reacts to and placed in a CD4 or CD8 class. Log10-transformed breadth and depth values were compared by one-way ANOVA with Sidak's multiple comparisons tests. This immuneACCESS table, as held by TCRdb, lists in-frame sequences with V and J called but not all clones. Of the missing ones, under half trace to an unresolved V gene in checked studies; the others have no known cause. Clone size and V and J calls were adopted from that table, with D and trimming inferred from the DNA. This sample lists approximately 71,000 clones; 80% were detected once. The ten largest clonotypes hold roughly an eighth of the sample.

A few counts support this clone. Its cognate antigen has yet to be identified. There are no base qualities to consult, and no much larger clone falls within one base. Study-wide conclusions, independent of this receptor: A significant rise in spike-specific TCR breadth and depth was observed after two AZD1222 doses relative to day 0 and relative to MenACWY recipients. Most participants were white British and females outnumbered males, and the authors suggested that clonal diversity may have been underestimated. Only six or seven AZD1222 recipients were SARS-CoV-2 seropositive at baseline, limiting conclusions about previously exposed vaccinees. Because no day 14 peak-response samples were available, the repertoires could be characterized only after the peak T cell response. Nearly half of unique spike-specific TCRs reportedly recognized epitopes outside regions mutated in the B.1.351 and B.1.1.7 variants. The 56-69-year group was small, and its depth increase did not reach significance, likely because of low power. The vaccine-associated CD4 TCRs covered the entire spike protein, and the dominant responses fell in regions 160-218 and 743-854.

The V and J genes are TRBV19 and TRBJ1-3; too little of a D gene remains to name it. Source: peripheral blood, taken on day 0 of AZD1222 vaccination. The sequence was collected from an adult in good health. In nucleotide form, the sequence is TGTGCCAGTAGTGATTATCTCCCAGGCAGCTCTGGAAACACCATATATTTT. Its translation reads: CASSDYLPGSSGNTIYF.